This T cell receptor (beta chain) was identified during a study of T cells in Graves' hyperthyroidism and ophthalmopathy. There were TCR beta CDR3 regions amplified from RNA transcripts. The study used the HTBI primer set for a first-round RT-PCR of the TCR CDR3. Each CDR3 protein is one row after TCRdb ran MiXCR on the multiplex PCR reads. The table shows about 620,000 distinct CDR3 sequences, with about a sixth occurring only once. This clonotype has ten or more counts. CDR3 length: 15 amino acids. CDR1 is SGHRS, CDR2 YFSETQ, per germline. Trimming shortened V by 0 bases and J by 2 bases, and 12 bases separated the two germline ends.

This chain links TRBV5-1 with TRBJ2-7; tentative D call: TRBD1 (6 bases). The sequence derives from a woman aged 25 to 39 with Graves' hyperthyroidism. Sequencing was done on a sample of blood. CDR3 nucleotides: TGCGCCAGCAGCTTGGCACCAGGGGACCCCTACGAGCAGTACTTC. Translating gives CASSLAPGDPYEQYF.